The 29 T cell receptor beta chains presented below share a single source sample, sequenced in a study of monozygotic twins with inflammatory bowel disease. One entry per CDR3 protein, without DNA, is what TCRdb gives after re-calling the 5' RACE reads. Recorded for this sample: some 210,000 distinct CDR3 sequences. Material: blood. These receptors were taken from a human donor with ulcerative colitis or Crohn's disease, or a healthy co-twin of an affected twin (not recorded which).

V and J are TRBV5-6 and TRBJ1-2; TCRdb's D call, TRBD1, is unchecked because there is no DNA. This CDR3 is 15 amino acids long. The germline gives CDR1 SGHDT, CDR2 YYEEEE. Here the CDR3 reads CASSPGQVLFYGYTF.

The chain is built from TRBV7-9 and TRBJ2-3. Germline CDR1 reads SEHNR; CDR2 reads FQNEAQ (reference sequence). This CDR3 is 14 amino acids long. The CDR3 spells CASSVVRGTDTQYF.

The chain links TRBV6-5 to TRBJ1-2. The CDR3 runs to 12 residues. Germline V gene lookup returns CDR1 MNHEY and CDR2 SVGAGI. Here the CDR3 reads CASRTLAHGYTF.

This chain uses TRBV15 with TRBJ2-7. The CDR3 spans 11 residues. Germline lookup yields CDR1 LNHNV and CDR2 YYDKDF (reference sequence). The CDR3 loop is CATSRAGEQYF.

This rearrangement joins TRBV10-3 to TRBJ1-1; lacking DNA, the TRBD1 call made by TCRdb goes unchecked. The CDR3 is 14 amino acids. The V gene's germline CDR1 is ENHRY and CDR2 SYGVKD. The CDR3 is CAISGPGGYTEAFF.

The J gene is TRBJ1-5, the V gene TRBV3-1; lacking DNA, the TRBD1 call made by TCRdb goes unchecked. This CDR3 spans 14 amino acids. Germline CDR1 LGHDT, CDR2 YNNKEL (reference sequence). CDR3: CASTLGQSNQPQHF.

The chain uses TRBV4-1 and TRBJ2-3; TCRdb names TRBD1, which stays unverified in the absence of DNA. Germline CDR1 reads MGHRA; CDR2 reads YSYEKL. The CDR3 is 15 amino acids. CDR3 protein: CASSQPGRSTDTQYF.

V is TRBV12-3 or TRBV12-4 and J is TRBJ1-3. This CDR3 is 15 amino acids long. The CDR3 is CASSSARLAGNTIYF.

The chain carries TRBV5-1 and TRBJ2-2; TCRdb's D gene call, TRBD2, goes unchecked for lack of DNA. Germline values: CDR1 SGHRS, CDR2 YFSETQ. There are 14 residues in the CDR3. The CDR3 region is CASSERGPTGELFF.

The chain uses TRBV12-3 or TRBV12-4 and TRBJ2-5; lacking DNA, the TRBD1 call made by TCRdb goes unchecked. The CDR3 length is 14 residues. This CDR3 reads CASSSGRSGETQYF.

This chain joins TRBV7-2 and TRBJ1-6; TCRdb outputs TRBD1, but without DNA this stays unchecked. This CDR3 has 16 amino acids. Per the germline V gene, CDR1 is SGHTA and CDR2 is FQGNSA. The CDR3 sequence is CASSLGSAGGNSPLHF.

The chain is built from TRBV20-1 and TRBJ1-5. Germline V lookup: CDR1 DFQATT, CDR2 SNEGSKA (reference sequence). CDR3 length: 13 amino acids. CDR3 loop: CSASPISNQPQHF.

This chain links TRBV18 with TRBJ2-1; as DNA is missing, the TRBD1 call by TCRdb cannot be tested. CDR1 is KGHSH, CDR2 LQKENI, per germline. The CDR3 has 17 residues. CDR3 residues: CASSPPNRGLETNEQFF. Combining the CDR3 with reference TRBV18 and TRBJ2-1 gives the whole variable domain NAGVMQNPRHLVRRRGQEARLRCSPMKGHSHVYWYRQLPEEGLKFMVYLQKENIIDESGMPKERFSAEFPKEGPSILRIQQVVRGDSAAYFCASSPPNRGLETNEQFFGPGTRLTVL.

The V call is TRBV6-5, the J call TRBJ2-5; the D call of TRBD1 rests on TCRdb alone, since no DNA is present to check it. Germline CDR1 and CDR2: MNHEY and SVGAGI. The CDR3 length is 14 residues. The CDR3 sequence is CASSYNRGQETQYF.

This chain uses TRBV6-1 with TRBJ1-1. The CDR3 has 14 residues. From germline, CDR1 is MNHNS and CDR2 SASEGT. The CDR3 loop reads CASRPTKGGTEAFF.

CDR3 loop: CASSQSENTGELFF. The chain recombines TRBV11-1 with TRBJ2-2. The germline V gene has CDR1 SGHAT and CDR2 FQDESV (reference sequence). The CDR3 length is 14 residues. The variable domain in full, with the rest retrieved from reference TRBV11-1 and TRBJ2-2, is EAEVAQSPRYKITEKSQAVAFWCDPISGHATLYWYRQILGQGPELLVQFQDESVVDDSQLPKDRFSAERLKGVDSTLKIQPAELGDSAMYLCASSQSENTGELFFGEGSRLTVL.

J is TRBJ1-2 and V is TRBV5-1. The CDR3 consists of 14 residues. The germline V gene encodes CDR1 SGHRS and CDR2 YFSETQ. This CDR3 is CASSLSDGSGGYTF.

The CDR3 is CASSIQGPRYEQYF. This rearrangement joins TRBV7-2 to TRBJ2-7; no DNA is available, so the TRBD1 call from TCRdb remains unchecked. Germline V CDR1 and CDR2: SGHTA, FQGNSA. The CDR3 is 14 residues long.

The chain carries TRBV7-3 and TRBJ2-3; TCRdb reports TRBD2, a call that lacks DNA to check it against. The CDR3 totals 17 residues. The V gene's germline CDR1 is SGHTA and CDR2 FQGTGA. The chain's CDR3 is CASSLLVAGTSTDTQYF.

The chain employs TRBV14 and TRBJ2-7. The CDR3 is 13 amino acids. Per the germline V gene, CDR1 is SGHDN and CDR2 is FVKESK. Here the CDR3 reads CASSQVLGYEQYF.

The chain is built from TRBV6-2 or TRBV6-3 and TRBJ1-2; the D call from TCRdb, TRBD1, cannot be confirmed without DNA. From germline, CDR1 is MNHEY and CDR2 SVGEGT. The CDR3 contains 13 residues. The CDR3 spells CASRYITGQGYTF.

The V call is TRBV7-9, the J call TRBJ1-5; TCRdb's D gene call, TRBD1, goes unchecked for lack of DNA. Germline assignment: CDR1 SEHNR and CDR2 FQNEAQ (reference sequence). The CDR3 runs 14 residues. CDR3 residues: CASSSRTGPGAQHF.

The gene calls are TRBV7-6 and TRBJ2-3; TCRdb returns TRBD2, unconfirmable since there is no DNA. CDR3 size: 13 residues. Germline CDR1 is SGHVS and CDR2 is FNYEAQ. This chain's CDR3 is CASSRGSPDTQYF.

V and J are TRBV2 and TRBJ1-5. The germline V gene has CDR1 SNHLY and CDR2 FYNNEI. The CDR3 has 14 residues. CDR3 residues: CASRAVDSNQPQHF.

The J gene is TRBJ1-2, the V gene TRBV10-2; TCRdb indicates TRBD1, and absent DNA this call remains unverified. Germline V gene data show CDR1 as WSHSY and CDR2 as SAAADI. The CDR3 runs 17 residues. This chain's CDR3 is CASTGTGQGPLSSGYTF.

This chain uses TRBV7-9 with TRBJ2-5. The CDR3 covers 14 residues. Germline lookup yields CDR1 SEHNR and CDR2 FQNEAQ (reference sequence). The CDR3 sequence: CASRLLGWQETQYF.

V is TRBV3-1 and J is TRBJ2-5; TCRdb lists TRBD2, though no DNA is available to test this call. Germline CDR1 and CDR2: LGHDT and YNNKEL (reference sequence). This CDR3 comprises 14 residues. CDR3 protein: CASSQEAPAKTQYF.

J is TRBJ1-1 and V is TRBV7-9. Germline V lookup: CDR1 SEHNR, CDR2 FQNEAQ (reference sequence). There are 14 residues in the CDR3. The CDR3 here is CASSPYPARAEAFF.

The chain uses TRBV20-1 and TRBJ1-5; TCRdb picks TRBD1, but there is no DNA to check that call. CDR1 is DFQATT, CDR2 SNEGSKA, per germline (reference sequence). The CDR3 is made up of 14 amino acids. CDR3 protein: CSARAERGHQPQHF.